This section outlines one T cell receptor (beta chain) sequence together with its context. This specimen comes from a study of blood T cell repertoires in COVID-19. The CDR3 totals 16 residues. Unmatched junction bases numbered 9, after V lost 5 bases and J lost 1 base. The V gene's germline CDR1 is MNHNY and CDR2 SVGAGI (reference sequence). Measured with immunoSEQ multiplex PCR; TCRdb has only the in-frame clones, and not every one. The data contain around 330,000 clones, 87% of them singletons. The rearrangement joins TRBV6-6 to TRBJ2-5; 8 bases match TRBD2. Material: PBMCs or T cells enriched from blood (not recorded which). The sequence came from a woman aged 18-29 years who had recovered from COVID-19. In DNA, the CDR3 is TGTGCCAGCAGTCGACGGCCGGGGGGGGCCCAAGAGACCCAGTACTTC. It encodes CASSRRPGGAQETQYF.